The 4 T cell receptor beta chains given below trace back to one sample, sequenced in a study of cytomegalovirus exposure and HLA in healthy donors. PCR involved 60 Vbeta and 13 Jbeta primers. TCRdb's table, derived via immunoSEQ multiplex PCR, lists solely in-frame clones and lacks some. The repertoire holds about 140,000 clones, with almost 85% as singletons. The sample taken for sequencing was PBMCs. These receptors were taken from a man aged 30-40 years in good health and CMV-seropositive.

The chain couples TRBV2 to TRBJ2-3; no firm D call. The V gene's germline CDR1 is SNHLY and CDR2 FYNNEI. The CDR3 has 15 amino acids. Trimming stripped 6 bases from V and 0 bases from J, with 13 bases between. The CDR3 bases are TGTGCCAGCAGAAGACAAAGTATTAGCACAGATACGCAGTATTTT. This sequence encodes CASRRQSISTDTQYF.

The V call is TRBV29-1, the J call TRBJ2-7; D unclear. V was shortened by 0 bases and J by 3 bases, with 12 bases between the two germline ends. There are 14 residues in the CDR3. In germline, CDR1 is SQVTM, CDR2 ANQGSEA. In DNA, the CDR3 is TGCAGCGTTGAAGAAAAACAAACCAACTACGAGCAGTACTTC. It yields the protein CSVEEKQTNYEQYF.

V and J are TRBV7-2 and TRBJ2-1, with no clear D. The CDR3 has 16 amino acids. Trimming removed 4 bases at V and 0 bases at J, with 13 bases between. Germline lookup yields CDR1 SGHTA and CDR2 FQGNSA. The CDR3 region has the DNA TGTGCCAGCAGCTCCAGACCGGAGAGCTCCTACAATGAGCAGTTCTTC. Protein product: CASSSRPESSYNEQFF.

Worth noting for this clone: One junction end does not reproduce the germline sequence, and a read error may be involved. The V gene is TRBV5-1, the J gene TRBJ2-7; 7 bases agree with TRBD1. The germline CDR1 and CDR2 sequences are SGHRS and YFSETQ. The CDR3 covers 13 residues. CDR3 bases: TGCGCCAACAGCGAGGGACAGAACTACGAGCAGTACTTC. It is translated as CANSEGQNYEQYF.